Listed below are T cell receptor beta chains from one sample, sequenced in a study of cytomegalovirus exposure and HLA in healthy donors. The method was immunoSEQ multiplex PCR; TCRdb's version includes in-frame clones alone and lacks a portion of them. The sample holds 90,000 to 150,000 clones, roughly 90% seen once. Sequenced input: PBMCs. These receptors all come from a woman aged 18-29 years in good health and CMV-seropositive. Both conserved end residues are part of each CDR3. Each record gives: D gene, CDR3 length, J gene, clone size, V gene, CDR3 protein, CDR3 DNA. A D gene is named only where the DNA matches it firmly. Expanded clones get a size class; other rows say once, few or many, or leave the size out.

d_gene: TRBD1
len: 15
j_gene: TRBJ1-2
abundance: NA
v_gene: TRBV10-2
CDR3aa: CASKELQGANYGYTF
CDR3nt: TGCGCCAGCAAGGAGTTACAGGGGGCAAACTATGGCTACACCTTC

d_gene: NA
len: 14
j_gene: TRBJ2-5
abundance: NA
v_gene: TRBV21-1
CDR3aa: CASSKSGCKETQYF
CDR3nt: TGTGCCAGCAGCAAAAGTGGCTGCAAAGAGACCCAGTACTTC

d_gene: TRBD2
len: 17
j_gene: TRBJ2-7
abundance: NA
v_gene: TRBV11-1
CDR3aa: CASSLVVASGLSYEQYF
CDR3nt: TGTGCCAGCAGCTTAGTCGTGGCTAGCGGCCTCTCCTACGAGCAGTACTTC

d_gene: NA
len: 16
j_gene: TRBJ2-3
abundance: NA
v_gene: TRBV6-5
CDR3aa: CASSYSSGYRRDTQYF
CDR3nt: TGTGCCAGCAGTTACTCGAGCGGCTACCGTAGAGATACGCAGTATTTT

d_gene: NA
len: 14
j_gene: TRBJ1-5
abundance: once
v_gene: TRBV28
CDR3aa: CASKKPGYNQPQHF
CDR3nt: TGTGCCAGCAAAAAACCGGGGTACAATCAGCCCCAGCATTTT

d_gene: NA
len: 14
j_gene: TRBJ2-7
abundance: NA
v_gene: TRBV6-1
CDR3aa: CASSGGKGTYEQYF
CDR3nt: TGTGCCAGCAGCGGTGGTAAGGGGACCTACGAGCAGTACTTC

d_gene: TRBD2
len: 14
j_gene: TRBJ2-5
abundance: NA
v_gene: TRBV18
CDR3aa: CASSPGLAEETQYF
CDR3nt: TGTGCCAGCTCACCGGGACTAGCGGAAGAGACCCAGTACTTC

d_gene: TRBD2
len: 17
j_gene: TRBJ2-1
abundance: NA
v_gene: TRBV9
CDR3aa: CASTATGLAGAYNEQFF
CDR3nt: TGTGCCAGCACCGCTACCGGACTAGCGGGGGCCTACAATGAGCAGTTCTTC

d_gene: NA
len: 13
j_gene: TRBJ1-2
abundance: few
v_gene: TRBV2
CDR3aa: CASSELGAYGYTF
CDR3nt: TGTGCCAGCAGTGAATTAGGGGCATATGGCTACACCTTC

d_gene: NA
len: 15
j_gene: TRBJ1-5
abundance: NA
v_gene: TRBV6-5
CDR3aa: CASSLDSAGNQPQHF
CDR3nt: TGTGCCAGCAGTCTGGACAGCGCGGGCAATCAGCCCCAGCATTTT

d_gene: TRBD1
len: 15
j_gene: TRBJ2-7
abundance: NA
v_gene: TRBV4-2
CDR3aa: CASSPWTGGEDEQYF
CDR3nt: TGTGCCAGCAGCCCCTGGACAGGGGGGGAGGACGAGCAGTACTTC